This T cell receptor beta chain was retrieved from a study of T-cell reconstitution after alpha-beta-depleted transplantation in children. The length of the CDR3 is 15 residues. Trimming shortened V by 7 bases and J by 0 bases, and 16 bases separated the two germline ends. Germline CDR1 reads DFQATT; CDR2 reads SNEGSKA (reference sequence). The library targeted TCRbeta and was prepared with unique molecular identifiers. TCRdb re-called the PCR reads through MiXCR, storing one row per CDR3 protein. The sample lists about 690,000 distinct CDR3 sequences; roughly 15% were seen once. This clonotype was observed many times.

The sample here was PBMCs from the stem cell graft donor, taken from the stem cell graft. The chain is built from TRBV20-1 and TRBJ2-4, with D possibly being TRBD1 (6 bases). This TCR came from a human donor who donated a stem cell graft to a child with acute myeloid leukemia. The CDR3 DNA sequence: TGCAGTGTTCCCCTAAGGGGGACAGCCAAAAACATTCAGTACTTC. It specifies CSVPLRGTAKNIQYF.